This T cell receptor (beta chain) is drawn from a study of early T cells in non-severe SARS-CoV-2 infection. Whole-study context: Bulk RNA from unsorted whole blood was sequenced; chains were unpaired.

From the 5' RACE reads, TCRdb called clonotypes with MiXCR, one entry per CDR3 protein. The table lists approximately 67,000 distinct CDR3 sequences, 11% of them singletons. In its sample, this clonotype was seen many times. Its antigen is as yet unknown. This CDR3 region has 15 residues. Germline V gene lookup returns CDR1 MDHEN and CDR2 SYDVKM. V was pared by 5 bases and J by 0 bases, with 11 bases between. Overall study findings and caveats: Private and CD4 specificities were missed by VDJdb matching, skewed to anti-spike CD8.

Sequenced: whole blood. The receptor was derived from an adult who was a healthcare worker with PCR-confirmed SARS-CoV-2 infection or an uninfected control (not recorded which). The V and J genes are TRBV28 and TRBJ2-1; D is undetermined. In nucleotides, the CDR3 is TGTGCCAGCAGTGCAAGCGCGAGCTCCTACAATGAGCAGTTCTTC. This gives the protein CASSASASSYNEQFF.